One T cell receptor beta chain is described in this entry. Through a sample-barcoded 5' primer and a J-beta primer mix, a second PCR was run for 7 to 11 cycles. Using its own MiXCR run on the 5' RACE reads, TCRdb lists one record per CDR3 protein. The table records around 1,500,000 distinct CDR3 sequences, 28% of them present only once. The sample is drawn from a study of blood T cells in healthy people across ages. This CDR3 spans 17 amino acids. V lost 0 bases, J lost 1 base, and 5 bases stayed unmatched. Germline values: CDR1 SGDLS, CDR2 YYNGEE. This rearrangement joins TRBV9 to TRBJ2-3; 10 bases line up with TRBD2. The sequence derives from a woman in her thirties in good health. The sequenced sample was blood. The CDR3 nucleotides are TGTGCCAGCAGCGTAGTGTCTAGCGGGGGAGGCACAGATACGCAGTATTTT. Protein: CASSVVSSGGGTDTQYF.